This T cell receptor (beta chain) was captured by sequencing in a study of blood T cell repertoires in COVID-19 (dated by TCRdb to 2019 to 2021). With regard to the full study: Samples from collaborators originated in the United States, Italy and Spain and spanned both the acute and convalescent phases of COVID-19. The material from the prospective study consisted of cDNA or gDNA derived from T cells, B-cell-depleted T cells, or PBMCs. Subjects who had been exposed to COVID-19, were actively infected with it, or had recovered from it provided the deeply sampled blood TCRbeta repertoires that made up the dataset. The sample metadata nearly always contained a de-identified subject ID, COVID-19 status, age in years and sex. The samples were drawn from two sources: the first 160 participants of the ongoing ImmuneRACE study, and 1,000 to 1,500 subjects contributed by 6 global collaborators. The repertoires were released in a freely available public database meant as a resource for research on the immune response to SARS-CoV-2. HLA class I and class II types, where available, came from metadata supplied by the sample provider rather than from assay-based typing. Broader findings and caveats from the paper: Clinical and demographic metadata were provided uncurated, with the amount varying by source and participant.

The immunoSEQ Assay, a bias-controlled multiplex PCR, was used to amplify TCRbeta CDR3 regions from genomic DNA. The published analysis was carried out like this. Within the assay, amplification of reference gene primers was used to estimate how many nucleated cells each sample contained. To quantify the absolute abundance of each unique TCRbeta CDR3 rearrangement, sequence reads were collapsed and filtered. For each sample, productive Simpson clonality was calculated as the square root of Simpson's diversity index across productive rearrangements. Sourced from immuneACCESS, this table was stored by TCRdb with only in-frame sequences that have V and J called. A share of the clones is absent; for the studies checked, an unresolved V gene accounts for under half, and the remainder has no known explanation. V and J calls and clone size are copied from that table; D and trimming were computed from the DNA. The sample table contains 300,000 to 450,000 clones; only one count was recorded for about 85% of them. 3% to 4% of the sample rests with the top ten.

In the case of this clone: It lacks a known antigen. No base quality values were provided; no much bigger clone lies one nucleotide off.

CDR1 and CDR2, per the germline V gene (reference sequence), are LGHDT and YNNKEL. At the junction V is shortened by 0 bases and J by 4 bases, with 4 bases in between. Its CDR3 holds 13 amino acids, cysteine through phenylalanine. CDR3 DNA only is kept here, 39 bases in frame from base 1. Whole blood was collected in K2EDTA tubes by collaborating institutions according to the institutions' own protocols. Collaborator samples were shipped for TCRbeta analysis as frozen whole blood, isolated PBMCs, or DNA extracted from either sample type. This clonotype was sampled from a woman under 30 with acute or convalescent COVID-19. The specimen sequenced was peripheral blood. The chain is made from TRBV3-1 (or the pseudogene TRBV3-2) and TRBJ1-5; the D gene cannot be named for sure. In nucleotide form, the sequence is TGTGCCAGCAGCCAAGACGTTAATCAGCCCCAGCATTTT. This gives the protein CASSQDVNQPQHF.